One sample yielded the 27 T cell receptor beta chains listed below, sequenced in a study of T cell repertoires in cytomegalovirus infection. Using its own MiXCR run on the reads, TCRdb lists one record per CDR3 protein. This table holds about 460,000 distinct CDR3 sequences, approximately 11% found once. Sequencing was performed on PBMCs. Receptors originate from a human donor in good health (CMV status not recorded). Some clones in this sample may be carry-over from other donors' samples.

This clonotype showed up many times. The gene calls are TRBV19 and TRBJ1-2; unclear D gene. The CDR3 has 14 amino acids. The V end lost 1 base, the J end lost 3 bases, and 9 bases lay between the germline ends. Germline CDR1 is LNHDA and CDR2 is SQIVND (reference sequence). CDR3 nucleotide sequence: TGTGCCAGTAGTATAGGCAGGTCGTACTATGGCTACACCTTC. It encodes CASSIGRSYYGYTF.

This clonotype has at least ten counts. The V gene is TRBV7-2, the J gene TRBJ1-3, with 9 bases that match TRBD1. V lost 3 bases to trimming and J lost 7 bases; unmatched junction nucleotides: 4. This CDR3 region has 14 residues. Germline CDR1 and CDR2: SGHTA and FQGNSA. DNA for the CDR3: TGTGCCAGCAGCTTTGGGACAGGGCGCAACACCATATATTTT. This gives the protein CASSFGTGRNTIYF.

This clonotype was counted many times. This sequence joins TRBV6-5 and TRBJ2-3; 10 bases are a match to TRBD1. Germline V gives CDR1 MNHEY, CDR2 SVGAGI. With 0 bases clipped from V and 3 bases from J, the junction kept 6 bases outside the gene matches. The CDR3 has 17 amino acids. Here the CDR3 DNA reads TGTGCCAGCAGTTACTCTCAACCGGGACAGGGGACAGATACGCAGTATTTT. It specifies CASSYSQPGQGTDTQYF.

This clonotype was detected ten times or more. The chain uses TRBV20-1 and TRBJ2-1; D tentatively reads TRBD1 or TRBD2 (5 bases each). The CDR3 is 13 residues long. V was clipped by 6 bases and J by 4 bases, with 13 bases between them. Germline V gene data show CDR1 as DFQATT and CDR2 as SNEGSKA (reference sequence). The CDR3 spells CSATGTGYNEQFF. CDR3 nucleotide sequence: TGCAGTGCAACCGGGACCGGATACAATGAGCAGTTCTTC.

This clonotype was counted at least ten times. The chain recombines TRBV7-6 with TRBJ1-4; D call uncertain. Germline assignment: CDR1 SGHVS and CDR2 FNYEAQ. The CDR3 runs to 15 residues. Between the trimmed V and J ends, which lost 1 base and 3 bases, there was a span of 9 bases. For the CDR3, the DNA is TGTGCCAGCAGCTTAGGGAGTGTGGCTAATGAAAAACTGTTTTTT. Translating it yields CASSLGSVANEKLFF.

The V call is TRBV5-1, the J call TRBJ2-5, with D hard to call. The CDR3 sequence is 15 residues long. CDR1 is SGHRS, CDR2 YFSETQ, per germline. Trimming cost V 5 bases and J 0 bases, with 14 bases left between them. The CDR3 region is CASSPNGKYQETQYF. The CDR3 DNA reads TGCGCCAGCAGTCCGAACGGCAAGTACCAAGAGACCCAGTACTTC.

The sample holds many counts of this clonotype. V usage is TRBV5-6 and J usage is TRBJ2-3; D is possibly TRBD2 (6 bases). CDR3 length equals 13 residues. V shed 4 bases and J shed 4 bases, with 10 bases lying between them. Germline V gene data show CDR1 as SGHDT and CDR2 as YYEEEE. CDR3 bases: TGTGCCAGCAGCCGGACTATTTCAGATACGCAGTATTTT. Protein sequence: CASSRTISDTQYF.

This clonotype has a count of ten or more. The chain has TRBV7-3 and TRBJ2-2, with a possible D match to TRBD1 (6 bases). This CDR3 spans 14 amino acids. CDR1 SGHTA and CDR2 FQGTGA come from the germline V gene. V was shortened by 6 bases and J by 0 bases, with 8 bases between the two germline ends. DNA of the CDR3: TGTGCCAGCAGGGGACAATCGAACACCGGGGAGCTGTTTTTT. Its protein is CASRGQSNTGELFF.

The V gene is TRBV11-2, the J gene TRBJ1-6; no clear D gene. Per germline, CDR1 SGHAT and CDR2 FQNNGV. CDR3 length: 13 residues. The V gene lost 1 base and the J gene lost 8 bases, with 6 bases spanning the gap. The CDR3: CASSLVADSPLHF. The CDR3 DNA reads TGTGCCAGCAGCTTAGTAGCAGATTCACCCCTCCACTTT.

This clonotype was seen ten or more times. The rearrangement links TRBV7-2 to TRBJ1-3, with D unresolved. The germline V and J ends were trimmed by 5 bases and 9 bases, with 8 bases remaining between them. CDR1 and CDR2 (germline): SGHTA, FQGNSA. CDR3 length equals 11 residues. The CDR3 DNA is TGTGCCAGCAGCCTCGGAGGCACCATATATTTT. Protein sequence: CASSLGGTIYF.

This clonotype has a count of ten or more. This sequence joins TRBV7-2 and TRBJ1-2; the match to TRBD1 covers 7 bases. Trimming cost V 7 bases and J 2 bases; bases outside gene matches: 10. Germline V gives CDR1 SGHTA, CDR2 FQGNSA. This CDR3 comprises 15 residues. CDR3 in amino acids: CASTAGGSGNYGYTF. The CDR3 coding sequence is TGTGCCAGCACAGCAGGGGGATCGGGAAACTATGGCTACACCTTC.

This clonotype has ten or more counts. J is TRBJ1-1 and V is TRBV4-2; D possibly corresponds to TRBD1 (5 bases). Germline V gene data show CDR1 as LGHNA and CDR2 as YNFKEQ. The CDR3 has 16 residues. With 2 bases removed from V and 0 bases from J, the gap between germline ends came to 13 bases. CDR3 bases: TGTGCCAGCAGCCAAATTATCGGGGGGGTGAACACTGAAGCTTTCTTT. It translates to CASSQIIGGVNTEAFF.

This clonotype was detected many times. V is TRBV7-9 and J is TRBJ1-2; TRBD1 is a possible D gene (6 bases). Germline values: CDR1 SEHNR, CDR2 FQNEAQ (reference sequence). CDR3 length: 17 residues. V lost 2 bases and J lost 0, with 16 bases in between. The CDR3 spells CASSLIYDRPTNYGYTF. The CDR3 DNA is TGTGCCAGCAGCTTAATTTACGACAGGCCTACTAACTATGGCTACACCTTC.

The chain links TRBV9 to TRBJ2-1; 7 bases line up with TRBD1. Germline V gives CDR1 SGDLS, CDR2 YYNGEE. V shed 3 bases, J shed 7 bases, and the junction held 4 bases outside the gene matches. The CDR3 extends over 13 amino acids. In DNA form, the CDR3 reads TGTGCCAGCAGCGGGTGGGGACAGAATGAGCAGTTCTTC. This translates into CASSGWGQNEQFF.

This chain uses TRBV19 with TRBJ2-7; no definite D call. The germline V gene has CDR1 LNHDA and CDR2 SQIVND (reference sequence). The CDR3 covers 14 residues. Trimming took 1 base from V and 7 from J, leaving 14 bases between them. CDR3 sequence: CASSIGYESREQYF. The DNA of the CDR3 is TGTGCCAGTAGTATAGGATACGAATCAAGGGAGCAGTACTTC.

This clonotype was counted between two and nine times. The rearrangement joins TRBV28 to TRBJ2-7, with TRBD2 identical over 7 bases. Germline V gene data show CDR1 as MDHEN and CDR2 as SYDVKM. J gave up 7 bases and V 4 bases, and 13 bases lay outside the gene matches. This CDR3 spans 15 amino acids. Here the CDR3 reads CASSSSSGRRAEQYF. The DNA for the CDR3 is TGTGCCAGCAGTTCCTCTAGCGGTAGGAGGGCGGAGCAGTACTTC.

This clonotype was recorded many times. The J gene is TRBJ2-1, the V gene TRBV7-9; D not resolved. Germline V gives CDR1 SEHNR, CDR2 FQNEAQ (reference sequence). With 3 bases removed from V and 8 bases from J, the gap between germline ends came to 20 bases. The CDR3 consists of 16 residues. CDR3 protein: CASSFISTSPGDEQFF. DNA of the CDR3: TGTGCCAGCAGCTTTATCTCGACATCACCTGGCGATGAGCAGTTCTTC.

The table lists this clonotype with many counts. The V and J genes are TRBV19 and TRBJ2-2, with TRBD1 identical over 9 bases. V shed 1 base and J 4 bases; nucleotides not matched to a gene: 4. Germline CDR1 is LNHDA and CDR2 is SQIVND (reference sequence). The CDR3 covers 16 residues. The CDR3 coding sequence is TGTGCCAGTAGTATAGGGACAGGGGATATCACCGGGGAGCTGTTTTTT. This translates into CASSIGTGDITGELFF.

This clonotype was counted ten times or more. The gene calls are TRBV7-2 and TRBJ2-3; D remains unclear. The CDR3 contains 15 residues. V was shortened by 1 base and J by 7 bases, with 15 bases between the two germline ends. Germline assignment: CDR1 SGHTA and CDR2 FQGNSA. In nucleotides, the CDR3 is TGTGCCAGCAGCTTAGAGGTGGGCGTTGATCATACGCAGTATTTT. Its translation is CASSLEVGVDHTQYF.

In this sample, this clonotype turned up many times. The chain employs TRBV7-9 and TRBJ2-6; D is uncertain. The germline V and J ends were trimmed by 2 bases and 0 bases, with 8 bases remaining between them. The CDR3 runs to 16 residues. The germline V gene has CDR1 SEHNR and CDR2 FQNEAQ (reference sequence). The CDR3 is CASSLILVSGANVLTF. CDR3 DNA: TGTGCCAGCAGCTTAATTCTGGTCTCTGGGGCCAACGTCCTGACTTTC. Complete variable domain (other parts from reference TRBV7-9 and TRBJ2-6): DTGVSQNPRHKITKRGQNVTFRCDPISEHNRLYWYRQTLGQGPEFLTYFQNEAQLEKSRLLSDRFSAERPKGSFSTLEIQRTEQGDSAMYLCASSLILVSGANVLTFGAGSRLTVL.

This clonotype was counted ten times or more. CDR3 sequence: CASSYSSGARGYTF. The CDR3 DNA reads TGTGCCAGCAGTTACTCGAGCGGGGCTCGCGGCTACACCTTC. This chain joins TRBV6-2 or TRBV6-3 and TRBJ1-2, with a weak D call TRBD1 (5 bases). Trimming took 0 bases from V and 8 from J, leaving 13 bases between them. From germline, CDR1 is MNHEY and CDR2 SVGEGT. The CDR3 spans 14 residues.

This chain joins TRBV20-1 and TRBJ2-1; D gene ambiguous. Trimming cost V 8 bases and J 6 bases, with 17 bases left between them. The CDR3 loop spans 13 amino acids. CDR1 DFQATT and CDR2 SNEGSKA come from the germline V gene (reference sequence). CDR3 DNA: TGCAGTATTCCGGTACAGACCCCCAATGAGCAGTTCTTC. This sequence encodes CSIPVQTPNEQFF.

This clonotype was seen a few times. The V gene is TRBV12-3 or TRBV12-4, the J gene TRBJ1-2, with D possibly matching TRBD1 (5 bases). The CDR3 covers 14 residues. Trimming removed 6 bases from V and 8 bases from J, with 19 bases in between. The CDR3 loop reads CASRGGGVSGGYTF. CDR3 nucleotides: TGTGCCAGCAGGGGGGGGGGGGTTTCGGGCGGCTACACCTTC.

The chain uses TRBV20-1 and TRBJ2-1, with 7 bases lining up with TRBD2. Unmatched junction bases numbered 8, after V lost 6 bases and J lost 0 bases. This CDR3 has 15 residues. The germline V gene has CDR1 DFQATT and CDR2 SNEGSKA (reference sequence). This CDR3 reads CSASRAGISYNEQFF. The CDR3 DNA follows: TGCAGTGCATCCAGAGCGGGGATCTCCTACAATGAGCAGTTCTTC.

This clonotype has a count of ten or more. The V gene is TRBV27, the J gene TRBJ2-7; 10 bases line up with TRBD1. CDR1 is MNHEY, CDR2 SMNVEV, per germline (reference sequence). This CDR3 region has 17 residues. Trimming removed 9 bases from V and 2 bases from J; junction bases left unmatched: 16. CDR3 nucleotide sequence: TGTGCCAGTCGACCCCCGCGGGGACAGGGGAGGGCCTACGAGCAGTACTTC. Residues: CASRPPRGQGRAYEQYF.

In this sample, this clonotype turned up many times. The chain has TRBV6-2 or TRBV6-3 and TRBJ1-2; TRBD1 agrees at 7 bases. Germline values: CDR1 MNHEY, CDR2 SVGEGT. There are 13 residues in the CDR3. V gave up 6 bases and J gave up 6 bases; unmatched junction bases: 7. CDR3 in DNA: TGTGCCAGCAGCCCCACAGGGGTCCATGGCTACACCTTC. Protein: CASSPTGVHGYTF.

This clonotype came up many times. This CDR3 is CASSLALDRGSNQPQHF. As DNA, the CDR3 is TGTGCCAGCAGCTTAGCGTTGGACAGGGGGAGCAATCAGCCCCAGCATTTT. The rearrangement joins TRBV7-6 to TRBJ1-5, with TRBD1 identical over 10 bases. The V and J ends lost 0 bases and 1 base, in that order; junction bases with no gene match: 3. CDR1 SGHVS and CDR2 FNYEAQ come from the germline V gene. The length of the CDR3 is 17 residues.